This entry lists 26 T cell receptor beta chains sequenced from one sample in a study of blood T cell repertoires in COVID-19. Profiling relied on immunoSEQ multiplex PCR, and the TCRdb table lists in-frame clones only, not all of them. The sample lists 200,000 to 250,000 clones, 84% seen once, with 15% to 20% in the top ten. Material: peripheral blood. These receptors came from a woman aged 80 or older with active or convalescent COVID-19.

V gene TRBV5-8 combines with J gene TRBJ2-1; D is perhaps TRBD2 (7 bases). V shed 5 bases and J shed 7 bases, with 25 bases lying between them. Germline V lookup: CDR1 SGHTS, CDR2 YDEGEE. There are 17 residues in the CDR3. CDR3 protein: CASRMGRGALGNNEQFF. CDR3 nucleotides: TGTGCCAGCAGGATGGGCCGGGGGGCATTGGGCAATAATGAGCAGTTCTTC.

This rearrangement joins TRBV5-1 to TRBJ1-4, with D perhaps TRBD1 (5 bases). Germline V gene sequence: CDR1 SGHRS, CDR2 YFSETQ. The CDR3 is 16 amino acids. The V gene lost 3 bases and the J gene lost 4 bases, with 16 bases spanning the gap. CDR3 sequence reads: CASSSRGGAINEKLFF. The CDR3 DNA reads TGCGCCAGCAGCTCCCGCGGTGGGGCCATTAATGAAAAACTGTTTTTT.

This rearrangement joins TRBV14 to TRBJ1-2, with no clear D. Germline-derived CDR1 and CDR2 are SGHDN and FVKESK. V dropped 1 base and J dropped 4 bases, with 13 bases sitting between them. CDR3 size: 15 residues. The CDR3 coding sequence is TGTGCCAGCAGCCAAGGCGGCAGCACTCTCTATGGCTACACCTTC. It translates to CASSQGGSTLYGYTF.

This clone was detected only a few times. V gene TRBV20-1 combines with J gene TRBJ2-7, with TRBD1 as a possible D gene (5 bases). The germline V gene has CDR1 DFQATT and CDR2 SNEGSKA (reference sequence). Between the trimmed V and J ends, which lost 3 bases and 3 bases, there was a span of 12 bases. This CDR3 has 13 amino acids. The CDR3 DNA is TGCAGTGCTAGTAAACAGGCCTTCTACGAGCAGTACTTC. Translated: CSASKQAFYEQYF.

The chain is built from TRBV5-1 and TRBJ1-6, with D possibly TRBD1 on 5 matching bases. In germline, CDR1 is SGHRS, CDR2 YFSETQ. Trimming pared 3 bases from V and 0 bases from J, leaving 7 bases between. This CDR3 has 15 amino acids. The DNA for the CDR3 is TGCGCCAGCAGCTGGGACTTCTCCTATAATTCACCCCTCCACTTT. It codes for CASSWDFSYNSPLHF.

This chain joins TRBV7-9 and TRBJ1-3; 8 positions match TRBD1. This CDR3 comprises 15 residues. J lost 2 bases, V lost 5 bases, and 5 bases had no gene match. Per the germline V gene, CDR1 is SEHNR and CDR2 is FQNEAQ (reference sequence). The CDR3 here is CASSPRTGTGNTIYF. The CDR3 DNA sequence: TGTGCCAGCAGCCCACGGACAGGGACTGGAAACACCATATATTTT.

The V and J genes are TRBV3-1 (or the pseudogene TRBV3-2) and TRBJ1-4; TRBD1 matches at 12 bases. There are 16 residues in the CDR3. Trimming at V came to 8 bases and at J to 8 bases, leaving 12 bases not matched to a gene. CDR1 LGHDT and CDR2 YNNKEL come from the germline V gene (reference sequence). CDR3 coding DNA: TGTGCCAGCGAGGGGACAGGGGGCAAGGAATCAGAAAAACTGTTTTTT. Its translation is CASEGTGGKESEKLFF.

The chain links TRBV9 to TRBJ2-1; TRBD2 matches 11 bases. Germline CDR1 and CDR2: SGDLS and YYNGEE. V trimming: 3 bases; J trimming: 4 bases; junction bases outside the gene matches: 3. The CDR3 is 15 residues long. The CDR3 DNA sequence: TGTGCCAGCAGCGGCGGGACTAGCGGTTACAATGAGCAGTTCTTC. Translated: CASSGGTSGYNEQFF. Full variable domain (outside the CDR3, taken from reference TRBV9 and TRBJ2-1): DSGVTQTPKHLITATGQRVTLRCSPRSGDLSVYWYQQSLDQGLQFLIQYYNGEERAKGNILERFSAQQFPDLHSELNLSSLELGDSALYFCASSGGTSGYNEQFFGPGTRLTVL.

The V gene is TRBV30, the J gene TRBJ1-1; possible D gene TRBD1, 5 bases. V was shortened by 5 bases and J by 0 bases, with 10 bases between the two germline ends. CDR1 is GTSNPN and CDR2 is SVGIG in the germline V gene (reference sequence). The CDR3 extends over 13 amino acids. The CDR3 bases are TGTGCCTGGGGGGGGGAGGTGAACACTGAAGCTTTCTTT. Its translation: CAWGGEVNTEAFF.

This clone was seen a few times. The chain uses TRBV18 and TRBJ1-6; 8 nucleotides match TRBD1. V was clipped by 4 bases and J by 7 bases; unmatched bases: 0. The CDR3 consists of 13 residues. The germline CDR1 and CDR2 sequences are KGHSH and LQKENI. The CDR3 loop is CASSRDRNSPLHF. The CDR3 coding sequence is TGTGCCAGCTCACGGGACAGGAATTCACCCCTCCACTTT.

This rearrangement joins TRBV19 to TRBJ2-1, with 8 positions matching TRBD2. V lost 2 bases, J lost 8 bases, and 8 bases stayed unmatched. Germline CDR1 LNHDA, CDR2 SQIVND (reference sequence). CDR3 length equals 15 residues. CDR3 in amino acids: CASSIYGRAWDEQFF. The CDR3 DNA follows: TGTGCCAGTAGTATATACGGGAGGGCGTGGGATGAGCAGTTCTTC.

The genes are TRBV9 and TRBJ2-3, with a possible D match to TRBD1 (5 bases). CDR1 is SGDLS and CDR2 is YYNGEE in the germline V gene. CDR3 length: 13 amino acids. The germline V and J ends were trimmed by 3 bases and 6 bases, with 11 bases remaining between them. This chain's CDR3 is CASSGQPRDTQYF. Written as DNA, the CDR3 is TGTGCCAGCAGCGGACAGCCTAGGGATACGCAGTATTTT.

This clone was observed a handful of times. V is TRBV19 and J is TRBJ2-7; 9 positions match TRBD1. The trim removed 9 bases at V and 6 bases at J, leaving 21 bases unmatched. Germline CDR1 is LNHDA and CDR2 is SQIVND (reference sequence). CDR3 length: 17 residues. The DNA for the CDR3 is TGTGCCAGCTCGGGACAGGGTCGTGTGGGGGGAAATCTCGAGCAGTACTTC. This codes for CASSGQGRVGGNLEQYF.

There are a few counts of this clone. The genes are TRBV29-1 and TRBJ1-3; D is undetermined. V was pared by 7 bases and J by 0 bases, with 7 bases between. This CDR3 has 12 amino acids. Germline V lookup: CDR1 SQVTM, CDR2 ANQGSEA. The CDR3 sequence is CSGLASGNTIYF. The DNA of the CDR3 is TGCAGCGGCTTGGCCTCTGGAAACACCATATATTTT.

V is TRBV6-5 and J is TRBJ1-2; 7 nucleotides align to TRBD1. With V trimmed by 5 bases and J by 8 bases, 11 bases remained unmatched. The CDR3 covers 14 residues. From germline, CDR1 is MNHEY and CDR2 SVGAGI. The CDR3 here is CASSSRGQAKGYTF. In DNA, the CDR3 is TGTGCCAGCAGTAGCCGAGGACAGGCGAAGGGCTACACCTTC.

In nucleotides, the CDR3 is TGTGCCAGCAGCGGAGGACACGGTAATAATGAAAAACTGTTTTTT. Translating it yields CASSGGHGNNEKLFF. This chain links TRBV9 with TRBJ1-4, with D possibly TRBD1 on 5 matching bases. This CDR3 is built from 15 residues. CDR1 is SGDLS and CDR2 is YYNGEE in the germline V gene. Trimming shortened V by 3 bases and J by 4 bases, and 13 bases separated the two germline ends.

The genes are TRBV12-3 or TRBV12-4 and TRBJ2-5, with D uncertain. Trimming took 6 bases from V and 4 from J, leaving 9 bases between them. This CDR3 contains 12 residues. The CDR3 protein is CASSQVLETQYF. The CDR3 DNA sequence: TGTGCCAGCAGCCAGGTCTTAGAGACCCAGTACTTC.

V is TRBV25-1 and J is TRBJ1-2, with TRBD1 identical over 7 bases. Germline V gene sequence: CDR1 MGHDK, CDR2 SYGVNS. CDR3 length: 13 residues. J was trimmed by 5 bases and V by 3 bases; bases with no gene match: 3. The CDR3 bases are TGTGCCAGCAGTGAGCAGGGGGATTATGGCTACACCTTC. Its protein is CASSEQGDYGYTF.

The CDR3 DNA sequence: TGTGCCAGCAGCTTGGGGCTGTCCGGGGGCAATCAGCCCCAGCATTTT. Translating it yields CASSLGLSGGNQPQHF. The chain is built from TRBV5-5 and TRBJ1-5; D not resolved. This CDR3 has 16 amino acids. Trimming removed 0 bases from V and 2 bases from J, with 12 bases in between. The V gene's germline CDR1 is SGHKS and CDR2 YYEKEE (reference sequence).

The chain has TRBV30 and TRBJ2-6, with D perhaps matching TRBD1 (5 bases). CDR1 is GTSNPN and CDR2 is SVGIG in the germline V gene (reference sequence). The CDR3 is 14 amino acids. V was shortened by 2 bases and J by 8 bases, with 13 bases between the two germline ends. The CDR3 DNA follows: TGTGCCTGGAGTTTTAGGGGCGCCCCCAACGTCCTGACTTTC. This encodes CAWSFRGAPNVLTF. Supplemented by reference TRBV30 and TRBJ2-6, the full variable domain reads SQTIHQWPATLVQPVGSPLSLECTVEGTSNPNLYWYRQAAGRGLQLLFYSVGIGQISSEVPQNLSASRPQDRQFILSSKKLLLSDSGFYLCAWSFRGAPNVLTFGAGSRLTVL.

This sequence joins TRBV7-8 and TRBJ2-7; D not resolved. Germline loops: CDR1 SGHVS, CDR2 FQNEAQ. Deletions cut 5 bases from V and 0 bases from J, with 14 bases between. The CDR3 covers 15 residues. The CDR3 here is CASSHLTERSYEQYF. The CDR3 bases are TGTGCCAGCAGCCACCTAACGGAGCGCTCCTACGAGCAGTACTTC.

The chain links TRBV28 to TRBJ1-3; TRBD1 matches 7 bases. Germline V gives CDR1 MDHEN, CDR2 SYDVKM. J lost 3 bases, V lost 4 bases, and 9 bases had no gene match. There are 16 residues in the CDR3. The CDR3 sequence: CASSSSTGLYGNTIYF. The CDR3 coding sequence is TGTGCCAGCAGTTCCTCGACAGGGCTCTATGGAAACACCATATATTTT.

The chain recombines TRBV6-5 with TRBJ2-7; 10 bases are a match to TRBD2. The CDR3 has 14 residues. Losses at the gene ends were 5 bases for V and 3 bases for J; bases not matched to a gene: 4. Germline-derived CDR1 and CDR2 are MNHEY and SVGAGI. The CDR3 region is CASSLEREGYEQYF. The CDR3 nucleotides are TGTGCCAGCAGTCTAGAGCGGGAGGGCTACGAGCAGTACTTC.

CDR3 nucleotide sequence: TGCGCCAGCAGCGCAAATGACAGGGATTCACCCCTCCACTTT. It specifies CASSANDRDSPLHF. The chain recombines TRBV5-1 with TRBJ1-6, with 7 positions matching TRBD1. CDR1 SGHRS and CDR2 YFSETQ come from the germline V gene. This CDR3 contains 14 residues. V lost 4 bases, J lost 8 bases, and 6 bases stayed unmatched.

The CDR3 spells CASSWERGTEQYF. The CDR3 DNA reads as TGTGCCAGCAGCTGGGAAAGGGGAACCGAGCAGTACTTC. The chain links TRBV6-5 to TRBJ2-7, with a tentative D call TRBD1 (5 bases). Germline CDR1 is MNHEY and CDR2 is SVGAGI. V shed 6 bases and J shed 6 bases, with 15 bases lying between them. The CDR3 contains 13 residues.

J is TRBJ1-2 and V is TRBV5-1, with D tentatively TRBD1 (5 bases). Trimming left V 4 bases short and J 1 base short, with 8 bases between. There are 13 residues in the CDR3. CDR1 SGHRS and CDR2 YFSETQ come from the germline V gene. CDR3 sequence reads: CASSRGHNYGYTF. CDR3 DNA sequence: TGCGCCAGCAGCCGAGGACATAACTATGGCTACACCTTC.